These 5 T cell receptor beta chains were all obtained from the same sample, sequenced in a study of PD-1 blockade in classical Hodgkin lymphoma. Method: immunoSEQ multiplex PCR; TCRdb's copy keeps in-frame clones and lacks some. The table lists about 20,000 clones, around four fifths of them singletons. The sample's time point: cycle 4 day 1 (C4D1), after more than 5 weeks of nivolumab. All patients relapsed after autologous stem cell transplantation, and brentuximab vedotin exposure varied. From thawed PBMCs, magnetic negative selection was used to isolate the CD8+ T cells. The sequenced sample was CD8+ T cells from blood, obtained before the fourth cycle of nivolumab. The receptor source for this set is a human donor with classical Hodgkin lymphoma.

The chain is built from TRBV6-5 and TRBJ2-2, with D hard to call. V gave up 9 bases and J gave up 1 base, with 9 bases separating them. Germline V gene lookup returns CDR1 MNHEY and CDR2 SVGAGI. This CDR3 comprises 13 residues. Here the CDR3 DNA reads TGTGCCAGTCAAATCGGGAACACCGGGGAGCTGTTTTTT. Residues: CASQIGNTGELFF.

V and J are TRBV9 and TRBJ2-3; possibly TRBD2 for D (5 bases). CDR1 and CDR2 (germline): SGDLS, YYNGEE. Trimming took 4 bases from V and 2 from J, leaving 20 bases between them. CDR3 length: 17 residues. The CDR3 spells CASSTPSPSGYTDTQYF. CDR3 DNA: TGTGCCAGCAGCACCCCCAGCCCGTCGGGGTACACAGATACGCAGTATTTT. Based on the CDR3 plus reference TRBV9 and TRBJ2-3, the full variable domain is DSGVTQTPKHLITATGQRVTLRCSPRSGDLSVYWYQQSLDQGLQFLIQYYNGEERAKGNILERFSAQQFPDLHSELNLSSLELGDSALYFCASSTPSPSGYTDTQYFGPGTRLTVL.

V usage is TRBV2 and J usage is TRBJ1-2, with TRBD1 matching 7 bases. The CDR3 spans 14 residues. CDR1 SNHLY and CDR2 FYNNEI come from the germline V gene. Trimming took 6 bases from V and 1 from J; bases not matched to a gene: 5. The CDR3 sequence is CASSDREINYGYTF. In DNA form, the CDR3 reads TGTGCCAGCAGCGACAGGGAGATTAACTATGGCTACACCTTC.

The chain couples TRBV30 to TRBJ2-3, with D perhaps TRBD1 (7 bases). The V end lost 7 bases, the J end lost 2 bases, and 22 bases lay between the germline ends. This CDR3 region has 16 residues. Germline V gene data show CDR1 as GTSNPN and CDR2 as SVGIG (reference sequence). CDR3 nucleotides: TGTGCCTCCACGGAGGGGGCCTTGGGGATCACAGATACGCAGTATTTT. It yields the protein CASTEGALGITDTQYF.

The chain joins TRBV2 to TRBJ2-7; D call uncertain. The germline V gene encodes CDR1 SNHLY and CDR2 FYNNEI. V lost 4 bases and J 0 bases, leaving 7 bases between the germline ends. The CDR3 spans 13 residues. CDR3 sequence: CASSGRSSYEQYF. The DNA of the CDR3 is TGTGCCAGCAGTGGACGGAGCTCCTACGAGCAGTACTTC.